This section outlines one T cell receptor (beta chain) sequence together with its context. Its antigen is currently unknown. Looked up from germline, CDR1 is GTSNPN and CDR2 is SVGIG (reference sequence). This CDR3 contains 16 residues. V was shortened by 1 base and J by 0 bases, with 13 bases between the two germline ends. The source of the sample is a study of cytomegalovirus exposure and HLA in healthy donors. The PCR ran on 60 Vbeta and 13 Jbeta primers. Only in-frame clones appear in the TCRdb table, and some are missing; sequencing was by immunoSEQ multiplex PCR. This sample has around 21,000 clones, with around 82% found just once. Study outcomes and limitations: Cytomegalovirus status was reportedly diagnosed by the classifier with high specificity and sensitivity. CMV serostatus was the sole immune exposure data available. A prior analysis recorded that most TCR beta V segments were productive about 87% or about 30% of the time.

The TCR originated in a man aged 55 to 70 in good health and CMV-seronegative. The chain links TRBV30 to TRBJ1-3; D gene unclear. The source material was PBMCs. The DNA of the CDR3 is TGTGCCTGGAGTGGCGCGGCCCCTCTCTCTGGAAACACCATATATTTT. Amino acid sequence: CAWSGAAPLSGNTIYF.